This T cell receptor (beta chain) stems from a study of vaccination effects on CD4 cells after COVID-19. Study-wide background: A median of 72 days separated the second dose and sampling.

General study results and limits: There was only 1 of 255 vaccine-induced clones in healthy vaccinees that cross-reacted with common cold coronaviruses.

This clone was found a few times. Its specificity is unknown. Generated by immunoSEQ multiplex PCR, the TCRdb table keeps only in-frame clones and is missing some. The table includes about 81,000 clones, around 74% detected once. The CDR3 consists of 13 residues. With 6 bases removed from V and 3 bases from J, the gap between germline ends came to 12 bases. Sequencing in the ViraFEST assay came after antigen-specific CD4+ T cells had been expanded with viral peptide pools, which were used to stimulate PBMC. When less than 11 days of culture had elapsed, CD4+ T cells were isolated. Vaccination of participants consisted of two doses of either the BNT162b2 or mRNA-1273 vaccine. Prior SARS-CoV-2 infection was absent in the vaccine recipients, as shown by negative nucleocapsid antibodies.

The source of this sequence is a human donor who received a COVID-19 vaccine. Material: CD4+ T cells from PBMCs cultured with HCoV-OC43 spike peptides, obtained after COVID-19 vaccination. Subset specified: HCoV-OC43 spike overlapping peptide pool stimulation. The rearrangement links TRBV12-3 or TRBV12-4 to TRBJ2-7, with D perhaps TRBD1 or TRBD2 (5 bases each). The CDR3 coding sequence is TGTGCCAGCAGCCGGGACCGGGGCTACGAGCAGTACGTC. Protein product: CASSRDRGYEQYV.